This TCR beta chain stems from a study of CD8 T cells in Susac syndrome. At the level of the study: At the time of blood draw, patients with Susac syndrome were therapy-naive, receiving corticosteroids, or receiving intravenous immunoglobulin alone. Whole-study results and caveats: No clonal expansion appeared among CD4+ T cells in Susac patients.

The RNA input was 0.5 to 1 ug, and it was reverse transcribed with random hexamers. The CDR3 of TCR beta was amplified by immunoSEQ multiplex PCR across 54 Vbeta and 13 Jbeta. One entry per CDR3 protein, called by TCRdb with MiXCR from the immunoSEQ multiplex PCR reads. Of some 250,000 distinct CDR3 sequences in the sample, approximately 95% were seen once. Worth noting for this clonotype: Antigen unknown.

Germline V CDR1 and CDR2: SGHTA, FQGTGA. This CDR3 has 14 amino acids. V gave up 2 bases and J gave up 6 bases; unmatched junction bases: 5. Purification of the CD8+ and CD4+ T cells relied on negative isolation, and TEMRA cells underwent FACS enrichment. The specimen was CD4+ T cells from PBMCs. The chain couples TRBV7-3 to TRBJ2-3; 7 nucleotides match TRBD2. The sequence derives from a human donor with Susac syndrome. Here the CDR3 reads CASSLGMGGDTQYF. The CDR3 nucleotides are TGTGCCAGCAGCTTAGGCATGGGGGGGGATACGCAGTATTTT. Based on the CDR3 plus reference TRBV7-3 and TRBJ2-3, the full variable domain is GAGVSQTPSNKVTEKGKYVELRCDPISGHTALYWYRQSLGQGPEFLIYFQGTGAADDSGLPNDRFFAVRPEGSVSTLKIQRTERGDSAVYLCASSLGMGGDTQYFGPGTRLTVL.